The source of this T cell receptor (beta chain) is a study of CD8 T cells in ankylosing spondylitis. Study results and caveats: Seemingly distinctive of ankylosing spondylitis blood was a TCR beta motif formed by eight highly homologous variants. In peripheral blood, disease-linked CD8+ clones occurred at relatively low frequencies.

This clonotype appeared many times. Its antigen remains unknown. Library preparation for TCR beta used quantitative 5'-RACE with molecular barcodes. TCRdb redid the calling of the 5' RACE reads with MiXCR, one entry per CDR3 protein. The sample includes about 230,000 distinct CDR3 sequences, around 8% seen only once; the top ten take more than 4%. CDR3 length: 16 residues. Trimming stripped 5 bases from V and 2 bases from J, with 17 bases between. From germline, CDR1 is SGHAT and CDR2 FQNNGV. The chain links TRBV11-2 to TRBJ2-3, with D possibly being TRBD1 or TRBD2 (5 bases each). What was sequenced was blood, either unsorted or a sorted T cell fraction (not recorded which). This TCR derives from a female donor with ankylosing spondylitis or in good health (not recorded which). The CDR3 sequence: CASSPRWGSHTDTQYF. The CDR3 nucleotides are TGTGCCAGCAGCCCTAGGTGGGGGAGCCACACAGATACGCAGTATTTT. Full variable domain (missing parts from reference TRBV11-2 and TRBJ2-3): EAGVAQSPRYKIIEKRQSVAFWCNPISGHATLYWYQQILGQGPKLLIQFQNNGVVDDSQLPKDRFSAERLKGVDSTLKIQPAKLEDSAVYLCASSPRWGSHTDTQYFGPGTRLTVL.